This is a list of T cell receptor beta chains from one sample in a study of blood T cell repertoires in COVID-19. Libraries were prepared by immunoSEQ multiplex PCR; TCRdb keeps only in-frame clonotypes and omits some of them. The table records 200,000 or so clones, about 84% of them present only once. The specimen was PBMCs or T cells enriched from blood (not recorded which). These receptors originate from a man aged 55 to 70 who had recovered from COVID-19. CDR3s include the opening cysteine and the closing phenylalanine or tryptophan. D genes are given only for firm matches. Clone size, where shown, is once, few, many, or a class for clones that have expanded.

clone_size j_call d_call v_call cdr3_nt cdr3_aa
- TRBJ2-4 - TRBV18 TGTGCCAGCTCACCTGCGACGGGGATCTCCATTCAGTACTTC CASSPATGISIQYF
- TRBJ1-2 - TRBV11-3 TGTGCCAGCAGCTTGGGGGACTACCCCTATGGCTACACCTTC CASSLGDYPYGYTF
- TRBJ1-5 TRBD1 TRBV2 TGTGCCAGCAGGGAACAGGGGAACCAGCCCCAGCATTTT CASREQGNQPQHF
- TRBJ1-5 - TRBV2 TGTGCCAGCAGTGAACAGCGGCAGCCCCAGCATTTT CASSEQRQPQHF
- TRBJ2-7 TRBD1 TRBV27 TGTGCCAGCAGTCTTACCGGGACAGGGGGCTACGAGCAGTACTTC CASSLTGTGGYEQYF
- TRBJ1-4 - TRBV13 TGTGCCAGCAGGGCCGAGGGGGGGCTTAGCGAAAAACTGTTTTTT CASRAEGGLSEKLFF
- TRBJ2-3 TRBD1 TRBV11-3 TGTGCCAGCAGCTCCGGGACAGGGGCCACAGATACGCAGTATTTT CASSSGTGATDTQYF
- TRBJ2-7 - TRBV20-1 TGCAGTGCTACTGAAGGGAGTCGCGAGCAGTACTTC CSATEGSREQYF
- TRBJ1-1 TRBD1 TRBV5-1 TGCGCCAGCAGCGGGGGACAGGGAGTCACTGAAGCTTTCTTT CASSGGQGVTEAFF
- TRBJ1-4 - TRBV18 TGTGCCAGCTCACCAGACAGTGATGAAAAACTGTTTTTT CASSPDSDEKLFF
- TRBJ2-2 - TRBV18 TGTGCCAGCTCACCGCGGAAAGCGAACACCGGGGAGCTGTTTTTT CASSPRKANTGELFF
once TRBJ2-4 - TRBV19 TGTGCCAGTAATCAGGGGCTGTCAGTAGCCAAAAACATTCAGTACTTC CASNQGLSVAKNIQYF
- TRBJ2-7 TRBD1 TRBV7-2 TGTGCCAGCAGCGCGACAGGGGGCGAGCAGTACTTC CASSATGGEQYF
- TRBJ1-1 TRBD1 TRBV11-2 TGTGCCAGCAGCTTAGAAAGGGGGCGCGGTGCTTTCTTT CASSLERGRGAFF
- TRBJ2-2 - TRBV5-6 TGTGCCAGCAGCTTGGTCGGACAGTCGAACACCGGGGAGCTGTTTTTT CASSLVGQSNTGELFF
- TRBJ1-1 - TRBV6-5 TGTGCCAGCAGACCTCCGACAGGGAACACTGAAGCTTTCTTT CASRPPTGNTEAFF
- TRBJ2-1 - TRBV5-1 TGCGCCAGCAGCTTGAGGGCAGGGACTGTCCACAATGAGCAGTTCTTC CASSLRAGTVHNEQFF
- TRBJ1-3 TRBD1 TRBV18 TGTGCCAGCTCACCAGCGACAGGGAGAGGAAACACCATATATTTT CASSPATGRGNTIYF
few TRBJ2-2 - TRBV7-2 TGTGCCAGCAGGCCCGGGACACGGACCCACACCGGGGAGCTGTTTTTT CASRPGTRTHTGELFF
- TRBJ1-5 TRBD1 TRBV5-1 TGCGCCAGCAGAAGGACAGGGGAAAGCTCTCAGCCCCAGCATTTT CASRRTGESSQPQHF
- TRBJ2-4 TRBD1 TRBV6-2/TRBV6-3 TGTGCCAGCAGTTCCTTCCCCGGACAGGGCTCCAAAAACATTCAGTACTTC CASSSFPGQGSKNIQYF
- TRBJ2-2 TRBD2 TRBV5-1 TGCGCCAGCAGCTTGGGACTAGCGGTAAACACCGGGGAGCTGTTTTTT CASSLGLAVNTGELFF
- TRBJ2-5 - TRBV30 TGTGCCTGGGCTGGAGGAAAGCAAGAGACCCAGTACTTC CAWAGGKQETQYF
- TRBJ1-1 TRBD1 TRBV4-1 TGCGCCAGCAGCCAGGAGAGGACAGGGGCGGCGACTGAAGCTTTCTTT CASSQERTGAATEAFF
- TRBJ2-1 TRBD1 TRBV24-1 TGTGCCACCAGGAACAGGGGGAATGAGCAGTTCTTC CATRNRGNEQFF
few TRBJ2-3 - TRBV4-3 TGCGCCAGCAGCCAAGTTACCGATCGGGATACGCAGTATTTT CASSQVTDRDTQYF
- TRBJ2-2 - TRBV4-3 TGCGCCAGCAGCCAAGACAGATCCACGAACACCGGGGAGCTGTTTTTT CASSQDRSTNTGELFF
- TRBJ2-3 TRBD2 TRBV7-9 TGTGCCAGCACCCCTCTAGCGGGGGTGACGTGGAGCACAGATACGCAGTATTTT CASTPLAGVTWSTDTQYF
- TRBJ2-5 TRBD2 TRBV5-1 TGCGCCAGCAGCCCTGGACTAGCGGGGGAGTGGGAGACCCAGTACTTC CASSPGLAGEWETQYF
few TRBJ1-2 TRBD1 TRBV9 TGTGCCAGCAGCGAGATGGGGAGGGGGACAGGGGGCTCCCATGGCTACACCTTC CASSEMGRGTGGSHGYTF
- TRBJ1-6 TRBD1 TRBV12-3/TRBV12-4 TGTGCCAGCAGTACAGGGGTTTATTCACCCCTCCACTTT CASSTGVYSPLHF